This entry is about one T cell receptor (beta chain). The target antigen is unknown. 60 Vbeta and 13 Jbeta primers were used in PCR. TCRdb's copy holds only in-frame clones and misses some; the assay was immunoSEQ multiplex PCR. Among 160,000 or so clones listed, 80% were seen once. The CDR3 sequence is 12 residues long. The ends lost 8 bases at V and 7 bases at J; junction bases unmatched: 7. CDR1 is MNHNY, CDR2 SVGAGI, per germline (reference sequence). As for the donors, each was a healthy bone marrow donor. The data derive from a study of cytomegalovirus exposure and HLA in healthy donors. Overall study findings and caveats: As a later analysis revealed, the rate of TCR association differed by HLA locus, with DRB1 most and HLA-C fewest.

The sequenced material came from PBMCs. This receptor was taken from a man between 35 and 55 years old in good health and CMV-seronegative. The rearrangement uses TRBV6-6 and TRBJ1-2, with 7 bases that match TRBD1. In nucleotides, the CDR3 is TGTGCCAGCGCAAAAGGGGGCTCTGGCTACACCTTC. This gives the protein CASAKGGSGYTF.